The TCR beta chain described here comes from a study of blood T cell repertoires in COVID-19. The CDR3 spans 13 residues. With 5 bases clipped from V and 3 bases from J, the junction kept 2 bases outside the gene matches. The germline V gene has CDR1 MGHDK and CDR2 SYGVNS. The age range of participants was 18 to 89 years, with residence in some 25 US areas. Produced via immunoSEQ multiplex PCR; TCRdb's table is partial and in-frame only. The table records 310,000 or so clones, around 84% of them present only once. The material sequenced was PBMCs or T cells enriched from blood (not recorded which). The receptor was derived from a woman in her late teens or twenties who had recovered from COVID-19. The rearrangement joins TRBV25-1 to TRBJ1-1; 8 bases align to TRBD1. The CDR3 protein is CASSNRGYTEAFF. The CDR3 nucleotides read TGTGCCAGCAGTAACAGGGGGTACACTGAAGCTTTCTTT. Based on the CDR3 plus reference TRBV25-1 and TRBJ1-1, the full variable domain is EADIYQTPRYLVIGTGKKITLECSQTMGHDKMYWYQQDPGMELHLIHYSYGVNSTEKGDLSSESTVSRIRTEHFPLTLESARPSHTSQYLCASSNRGYTEAFFGQGTRLTVV.